One sample yielded the 27 T cell receptor beta chains listed below, sequenced in a study of shared clonotypes between healthy human individuals. The data were produced by immunoSEQ multiplex PCR, yet TCRdb's version contains in-frame clones alone and is incomplete. The table shows 1,400,000 or so clones, with just under 99% occurring only once. Specimen: naive CD4+ T cells sorted from blood. Specified subset: CD45RA+ positively selected. The receptors originated from a man aged 25-40 years in good health.

The V and J genes are TRBV4-1 and TRBJ1-4; a possible D gene is TRBD1 (5 bases). The V gene lost 1 base and the J gene lost 0 bases, with 9 bases spanning the gap. The CDR3 covers 16 residues. Germline V lookup: CDR1 MGHRA, CDR2 YSYEKL. Written as DNA, the CDR3 is TGCGCCAGCAGCCAAGGACAACAGGCAACTAATGAAAAACTGTTTTTT. This codes for CASSQGQQATNEKLFF.

V usage is TRBV11-3 and J usage is TRBJ2-3; TRBD1 matches 10 bases. V was pared by 3 bases and J by 2 bases, with 2 bases of the junction left unmatched. The CDR3 spans 15 residues. Germline loops: CDR1 SGHNT, CDR2 YENEEA. The CDR3 protein is CASSFGTGDTDTQYF. DNA for the CDR3: TGTGCCAGCAGCTTCGGGACAGGGGACACAGATACGCAGTATTTT.

This sequence joins TRBV7-8 and TRBJ2-3; possibly TRBD2 for D (5 bases). CDR1 is SGHVS, CDR2 FQNEAQ, per germline. The CDR3 length is 16 residues. V shed 3 bases and J shed 0 bases, with 13 bases lying between them. The CDR3 nucleotides read TGTGCCAGCAGCTTTCTCTTAGGGAGCAGCACAGATACGCAGTATTTT. Translating gives CASSFLLGSSTDTQYF.

This chain connects TRBV19 to TRBJ2-7; D is possibly TRBD1 (5 bases). This CDR3 spans 14 amino acids. Germline CDR1 and CDR2: LNHDA and SQIVND (reference sequence). Deletions cut 4 bases from V and 2 bases from J, with 12 bases between. The CDR3: CASSRQPGTYEQYF. In nucleotides, the CDR3 is TGTGCCAGTAGTAGACAGCCGGGCACCTACGAGCAGTACTTC.

The chain combines TRBV28 with TRBJ2-2; TRBD2 aligns across 8 bases. The germline V gene has CDR1 MDHEN and CDR2 SYDVKM. V lost 8 bases, J lost 4 bases, and 6 bases stayed unmatched. The length of the CDR3 is 14 residues. The CDR3 bases are TGTGCCAGCGTTAGCGGGGCGTCCACCGGGGAGCTGTTTTTT. Protein: CASVSGASTGELFF.

The rearrangement links TRBV7-2 to TRBJ2-7; TRBD1 aligns across 12 bases. Germline CDR1 SGHTA, CDR2 FQGNSA. Unmatched junction bases numbered 9, after V lost 5 bases and J lost 7 bases. The CDR3 runs to 15 residues. CDR3 DNA sequence: TGTGCCAGCAGCGCGCGGGACAGGGGGCGATGGGAGCAGTACTTC. The encoded protein is CASSARDRGRWEQYF.

The chain recombines TRBV28 with TRBJ1-2, with 10 bases identical to TRBD1. V lost 4 bases, J lost 6 bases, and 11 bases stayed unmatched. The germline gives CDR1 MDHEN, CDR2 SYDVKM. The CDR3 runs to 16 residues. This CDR3 reads CASSSHPGQGPDGYTF. CDR3 sequence (DNA): TGTGCCAGCAGTTCCCATCCGGGACAGGGGCCCGATGGCTACACCTTC.

The V and J genes are TRBV19 and TRBJ2-7; 11 bases fit TRBD1. The CDR3 has 14 amino acids. Germline assignment: CDR1 LNHDA and CDR2 SQIVND (reference sequence). V shed 4 bases, J shed 6 bases, and the junction held 5 bases outside the gene matches. The CDR3 DNA sequence: TGTGCCAGTAGTACTACCGGGACAGGGGGCGAGCAGTACTTC. Protein: CASSTTGTGGEQYF. The full variable domain, completed using reference TRBV19 and TRBJ2-7, is DGGITQSPKYLFRKEGQNVTLSCEQNLNHDAMYWYRQDPGQGLRLIYYSQIVNDFQKGDIAEGYSVSREKKESFPLTVTSAQKNPTAFYLCASSTTGTGGEQYFGPGTRLTVT.

The chain has TRBV15 and TRBJ2-3, with a tentative D call TRBD2 (6 bases). There are 17 residues in the CDR3. Germline CDR1 reads LNHNV; CDR2 reads YYDKDF (reference sequence). The germline V and J ends were trimmed by 1 base and 4 bases, with 18 bases remaining between them. The CDR3 coding sequence is TGTGCCACCAGCAGAGGCGGGGCTGCTTTCCTCGCAGATACGCAGTATTTT. It specifies CATSRGGAAFLADTQYF. Filled out from reference TRBV15 and TRBJ2-3, the complete variable domain reads DAMVIQNPRYQVTQFGKPVTLSCSQTLNHNVMYWYQQKSSQAPKLLFHYYDKDFNNEADTPDNFQSRRPNTSFCFLDIRSPGLGDTAMYLCATSRGGAAFLADTQYFGPGTRLTVL.

This sequence joins TRBV18 and TRBJ1-2; the match to TRBD1 covers 7 bases. Germline V gene sequence: CDR1 KGHSH, CDR2 LQKENI. The CDR3 is made up of 16 amino acids. J lost 2 bases, V lost 2 bases, and 8 bases had no gene match. DNA of the CDR3: TGTGCCAGCTCACCAGCCGAGGGGGCTGGCAACTATGGCTACACCTTC. This encodes CASSPAEGAGNYGYTF.

This clone was counted once. The chain couples TRBV27 to TRBJ2-7, with 8 nucleotides matching TRBD2. V lost 1 base to trimming and J lost 3 bases; unmatched junction nucleotides: 8. The germline V gene has CDR1 MNHEY and CDR2 SMNVEV (reference sequence). The CDR3 is made up of 16 amino acids. CDR3 in amino acids: CASSLYAGGGVYEQYF. The CDR3 bases are TGTGCCAGCAGTTTATACGCCGGGGGGGGTGTCTACGAGCAGTACTTC.

The DNA of the CDR3 is TGTGCCAGCAGCCAACCCTCCGGGACTAGCGACGAGCAGTACTTC. Its protein is CASSQPSGTSDEQYF. The gene calls are TRBV14 and TRBJ2-7, with 10 bases matching TRBD2. The germline V gene has CDR1 SGHDN and CDR2 FVKESK. The junction had 6 bases not matched to a gene; V was cut back by 2 bases and J by 5 bases. CDR3 size: 15 residues. The full variable domain, rest sourced from reference TRBV14 and TRBJ2-7, is EAGVTQFPSHSVIEKGQTVTLRCDPISGHDNLYWYRRVMGKEIKFLLHFVKESKQDESGMPNNRFLAERTGGTYSTLKVQPAELEDSGVYFCASSQPSGTSDEQYFGPGTRLTVT.

The V gene is TRBV18, the J gene TRBJ2-1, with 10 bases fitting TRBD2. The trim removed 3 bases at V and 5 bases at J, leaving 13 bases unmatched. Germline V gives CDR1 KGHSH, CDR2 LQKENI. The CDR3 extends over 18 amino acids. The chain's CDR3 is CASSPRPTGLARDNEQFF. CDR3 nucleotides: TGTGCCAGCTCACCTAGACCGACGGGACTAGCGAGAGACAATGAGCAGTTCTTC.

This clone was detected only once. The rearrangement links TRBV15 to TRBJ2-1; D unclear. Trimming removed 0 bases at V and 6 bases at J, with 3 bases between. The CDR3 has 12 residues. Germline V CDR1 and CDR2: LNHNV, YYDKDF (reference sequence). The CDR3 DNA follows: TGTGCCACCAGCAGAGATGGCAATGAGCAGTTCTTC. Its translation is CATSRDGNEQFF.

The genes are TRBV2 and TRBJ2-7; unclear D gene. The germline V gene encodes CDR1 SNHLY and CDR2 FYNNEI. The CDR3 totals 17 residues. The germline V and J ends were trimmed by 3 bases and 4 bases, with 22 bases remaining between them. For the CDR3, the DNA is TGTGCCAGCAGTGACCCTGTGGTCGAAAATAATGGGTACGAGCAGTACTTC. It codes for CASSDPVVENNGYEQYF.

The chain joins TRBV11-2 to TRBJ2-7, with D perhaps assigned TRBD1 or TRBD2 (5 bases each). Germline lookup yields CDR1 SGHAT and CDR2 FQNNGV. Trimming cost V 5 bases and J 0 bases, with 17 bases left between them. The CDR3 is 16 residues long. The chain's CDR3 is CASSPFGTVISYEQYF. In nucleotides, the CDR3 is TGTGCCAGCAGCCCCTTCGGGACGGTGATCTCCTACGAGCAGTACTTC.

The chain combines TRBV18 with TRBJ2-1, with 10 bases identical to TRBD2. The germline V gene encodes CDR1 KGHSH and CDR2 LQKENI. The CDR3 is 16 residues long. The junction had 6 bases not matched to a gene; V was cut back by 2 bases and J by 5 bases. The CDR3 bases are TGTGCCAGCTCACCAAACCTAGCGGGAGTAAACAATGAGCAGTTCTTC. Its protein product is CASSPNLAGVNNEQFF.

The CDR3 region is CASSLAEGLHGYTF. Written as DNA, the CDR3 is TGCGCCAGCAGCTTGGCCGAGGGTCTCCATGGCTACACCTTC. The chain couples TRBV5-1 to TRBJ1-2; D is unresolved. Between the trimmed V and J ends, which lost 0 bases and 6 bases, there was a span of 12 bases. Germline V CDR1 and CDR2: SGHRS, YFSETQ. This CDR3 is 14 amino acids long.

The chain is built from TRBV4-3 and TRBJ2-7; D is unresolved. Germline loops: CDR1 LGHNA, CDR2 YSLEER. V lost 4 bases to trimming and J lost 1 base, with 11 bases between them. This CDR3 has 14 residues. CDR3 sequence reads: CASSPRRISYEQYF. CDR3 sequence (DNA): TGCGCCAGCAGCCCCCGACGGATTTCCTACGAGCAGTACTTC.

CDR3 sequence reads: CASSLAGSSYNEQFF. The CDR3 DNA is TGTGCCAGCAGCCTAGCGGGTTCCTCCTACAATGAGCAGTTCTTC. The J gene is TRBJ2-1, the V gene TRBV5-6, with 8 nucleotides matching TRBD2. CDR3 length: 15 residues. The germline CDR1 and CDR2 sequences are SGHDT and YYEEEE. The V gene end was trimmed by 4 bases and the J gene end by 0 bases; junction bases not matched to a gene: 3. The complete variable domain, with remaining parts taken from reference TRBV5-6 and TRBJ2-1, reads DAGVTQSPTHLIKTRGQQVTLRCSPKSGHDTVSWYQQALGQGPQFIFQYYEEEERQRGNFPDRFSGHQFPNYSSELNVNALLLGDSALYLCASSLAGSSYNEQFFGPGTRLTVL.

The chain joins TRBV18 to TRBJ2-1, with 10 bases matching TRBD2. Germline V gene sequence: CDR1 KGHSH, CDR2 LQKENI. The V gene end was trimmed by 3 bases and the J gene end by 4 bases; junction bases not matched to a gene: 6. The CDR3 totals 16 residues. The DNA of the CDR3 is TGTGCCAGCTCACCCCCGGGAGCGGGAGGGTACAATGAGCAGTTCTTC. It specifies CASSPPGAGGYNEQFF.

A note on this clone: Additional DNA sequences in this sample encode the identical CDR3. The V gene is TRBV7-3, the J gene TRBJ2-7, with D unclear. The ends were cut back, 4 bases at V and 5 bases at J, with 6 bases in the middle. Germline values: CDR1 SGHTA, CDR2 FQGTGA. The CDR3 has 11 amino acids. The DNA of the CDR3 is TGTGCCAGCAGCTCCGGCGACGAGCAGTACTTC. Translating gives CASSSGDEQYF.

V gene TRBV6-1 combines with J gene TRBJ2-1; TRBD1 agrees at 8 bases. The germline V gene encodes CDR1 MNHNS and CDR2 SASEGT. V lost 2 bases and J lost 5; bases outside the gene matches: 8. The CDR3 length is 16 residues. The DNA of the CDR3 is TGTGCCAGCAGTGAAATCGGCAGGGGGCTTGACAATGAGCAGTTCTTC. Translating it yields CASSEIGRGLDNEQFF.

The chain links TRBV14 to TRBJ2-7; no definite D call. The germline V gene encodes CDR1 SGHDN and CDR2 FVKESK. The germline V and J ends were trimmed by 0 bases and 3 bases, with 9 bases remaining between them. This CDR3 has 14 amino acids. CDR3 in DNA: TGTGCCAGCAGCCAAGATCTTCAACACTACGAGCAGTACTTC. This encodes CASSQDLQHYEQYF.

The CDR3 is CASSQVPYGAYEQYF. The CDR3 nucleotides read TGCGCCAGCAGCCAAGTCCCATACGGAGCTTACGAGCAGTACTTC. The chain combines TRBV4-1 with TRBJ2-7; no clear D gene. CDR3 size: 15 residues. Germline-derived CDR1 and CDR2 are MGHRA and YSYEKL. With 1 base removed from V and 4 bases from J, the gap between germline ends came to 14 bases.

The chain recombines TRBV2 with TRBJ2-3; either TRBD1 or TRBD2 may supply D (5 bases each). Between the trimmed V and J ends, which lost 5 bases and 5 bases, there was a span of 17 bases. Germline V CDR1 and CDR2: SNHLY, FYNNEI. The CDR3 spans 15 residues. In nucleotides, the CDR3 is TGTGCCAGCAGTTCAAGGCAGGGAGTGAGAGATACGCAGTATTTT. As protein: CASSSRQGVRDTQYF. Supplemented by reference TRBV2 and TRBJ2-3, the full variable domain reads EPEVTQTPSHQVTQMGQEVILRCVPISNHLYFYWYRQILGQKVEFLVSFYNNEISEKSEIFDDQFSVERPDGSNFTLKIRSTKLEDSAMYFCASSSRQGVRDTQYFGPGTRLTVL.

As to this clone: Other DNA sequences in the same sample also yield this CDR3. This chain links TRBV7-9 with TRBJ2-1; 8 positions agree with TRBD2. Germline lookup yields CDR1 SEHNR and CDR2 FQNEAQ (reference sequence). The CDR3 covers 13 residues. V shed 6 bases, J shed 7 bases, and the junction held 5 bases outside the gene matches. The CDR3 DNA reads as TGTGCCAGCAGTCCGGGACTAGGAAATGAGCAGTTCTTC. Protein: CASSPGLGNEQFF.